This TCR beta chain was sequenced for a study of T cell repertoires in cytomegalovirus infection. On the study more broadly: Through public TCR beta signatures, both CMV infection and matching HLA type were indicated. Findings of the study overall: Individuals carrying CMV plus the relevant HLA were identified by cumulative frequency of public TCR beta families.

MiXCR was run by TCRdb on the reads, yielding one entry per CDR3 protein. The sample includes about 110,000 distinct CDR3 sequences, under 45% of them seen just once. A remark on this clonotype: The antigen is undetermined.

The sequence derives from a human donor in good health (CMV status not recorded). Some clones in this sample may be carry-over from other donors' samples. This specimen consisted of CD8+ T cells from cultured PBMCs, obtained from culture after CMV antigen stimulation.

The CDR3 sequence: CASAGVNTEAFF. Written as DNA, the CDR3 is TGTGCCAGCGCCGGGGTGAACACTGAAGCTTTCTTT. J is TRBJ1-1 and V is TRBV7-9; D ambiguous. Germline V gene sequence: CDR1 SEHNR, CDR2 FQNEAQ (reference sequence). This CDR3 contains 12 residues. V was trimmed by 8 bases and J by 0 bases, leaving 7 bases between them.